Sequencing of this TCR beta chain was carried out in a study of beta chain features in type 1 diabetes. Study outcomes and limitations: Patients with Type 1 diabetes showed moderately but significantly shorter TCRB CDR3s in all four CD4+ subsets. Reads derived from cDNA could over-represent cells showing high TCR expression.

The sequenced template was cDNA made from the entire isolated RNA. TCRdb's copy holds only in-frame clones and misses some; the assay was immunoSEQ multiplex PCR. The table records 300,000 or so clones, roughly a tenth of them present only once. In this sample, this clone turned up many times. Its specificity is unknown. The sample was central memory CD4+ T cells from blood. The TCR was taken from a man aged 25-45 years with type 1 diabetes.

The CDR3 coding sequence is TGTGCCATCAGTGACAGGAATCAGCCCCAGCATTTT. Translation gives CAISDRNQPQHF. This chain uses TRBV10-3 with TRBJ1-5; D is uncertain. The CDR3 sequence is 12 residues long. Germline-derived CDR1 and CDR2 are ENHRY and SYGVKD. The V end was cut by 3 bases, the J end by 4 bases, with 4 bases between.